Listed below are T cell receptor beta chains from one sample, sequenced in a study of blood T cell repertoires in COVID-19. The repertoire was sequenced with immunoSEQ multiplex PCR; TCRdb's copy has only in-frame clones and lacks some. The sample shows 40,000 to 45,000 clones, roughly nine tenths of them seen only once. The sample was peripheral blood. All receptors come from a human donor in a cohort sampled during active COVID-19. Each CDR3 is given with its conserved first and last residue. D genes are given only for firm matches. Clone sizes are given selectively: once, few, many, or a class where the clone is expanded.

>TRBD1|TRBJ1-2|TRBV18|.
TGTGCCAGCTCACCACGGGCAGGGGGATCCTATGGCTACACCTTC
CASSPRAGGSYGYTF
>.|TRBJ2-3|TRBV7-2|.
TGTGCCAGCAGCGAACAAGTTGGGGGGGCCACAGATACGCAGTATTTT
CASSEQVGGATDTQYF
>.|TRBJ1-2|TRBV29-1|.
TGCAGCGCCCGCGGATCCAGAGGCTACACCTTC
CSARGSRGYTF
>TRBD2|TRBJ2-2|TRBV5-1|.
TGCGCCAGCAGCTTGGAAGGACTAGCTGGACCGAACACCGGGGAGCTGTTTTTT
CASSLEGLAGPNTGELFF
>.|TRBJ2-3|TRBV6-2/TRBV6-3|.
TGTGCCAGCAGCTCGGGGGGCCACACAGATACGCAGTATTTT
CASSSGGHTDTQYF
>.|TRBJ2-7|TRBV12-5|.
TGTGCTAGTGGTTTGGTACGTTCAGGGTCAATTCCCCGGGAGCAGTACTTC
CASGLVRSGSIPREQYF
>TRBD1|TRBJ1-4|TRBV27|.
TGTGCCAGCAGTTTAAGGAGCAGGGGGCTAGTCACTAATGAAAAACTGTTTTTT
CASSLRSRGLVTNEKLFF
>.|TRBJ2-3|TRBV6-5|.
TGTGCCAGCACTACTACAGGAGCTGTTACGCAGTATTTT
CASTTTGAVTQYF
>TRBD2|TRBJ2-1|TRBV9|.
TGTGCCAGCAGCGCCCTACCCCCCAAAGCGGGGTACAATGAGCAGTTCTTC
CASSALPPKAGYNEQFF
>.|TRBJ2-2|TRBV19|few
TGTGCCAGTAGTGCGACCCAACTAGCCGGGGAGCTGTTTTTT
CASSATQLAGELFF
>.|TRBJ2-7|TRBV19|once
TGTGCCACCACCGAGACGCCGGGGCAGTACTTC
CATTETPGQYF
>TRBD1|TRBJ1-5|TRBV5-1|.
TGCGCCAGCAGCTCGTCAGGGGGCGGTCAGCCCCAGCATTTT
CASSSSGGGQPQHF
>.|TRBJ1-4|TRBV7-2|.
TGTGCCAGCTCCCAGGGATCTAATGAAAAACTGTTTTTT
CASSQGSNEKLFF
>.|TRBJ2-3|TRBV10-3|.
TGTGCCATCAGTGTTCAGAGCGCAGATACGCAGTATTTT
CAISVQSADTQYF
>.|TRBJ2-2|TRBV15|.
TGTGCCACCAGCAGAGATGCTCGAGGGGGGGCTTTCGGGGAGCTGTTTTTT
CATSRDARGGAFGELFF
>TRBD2|TRBJ2-7|TRBV10-3|.
TGTGCCATCAGGGGGACTAGCGGAGAGGAATCCTACGAGCAGTACTTC
CAIRGTSGEESYEQYF
>.|TRBJ1-3|TRBV20-1|.
TGCAGTGCTAGTGAAGGGGCCAATTCCGGAAACACCATATATTTT
CSASEGANSGNTIYF
>TRBD2|TRBJ2-5|TRBV7-9|few
TGTGCCAGCAGCTACCTTCCCAGCGGGGAAGAGACCCAGTACTTC
CASSYLPSGEETQYF
>TRBD1|TRBJ2-4|TRBV5-4|.
TGTGCCAGCAGCAGGAACAGGGGAATCAAGACGAACATTCAGTACTTC
CASSRNRGIKTNIQYF
>.|TRBJ2-2|TRBV5-1|.
TGCGCCAGCAGCTTGCTCCAGTCAAGTACCGGGGAGCTGTTTTTT
CASSLLQSSTGELFF
>TRBD2|TRBJ2-7|TRBV5-1|once
TGCGCCAGCAGCTTCATAAGCGGGGGCTACGAGCAGTACTTC
CASSFISGGYEQYF
>.|TRBJ1-1|TRBV5-1|.
TGCGCCAGCAGCCGATCAGGGGACCCGAACACTGAAGCTTTCTTT
CASSRSGDPNTEAFF
>.|TRBJ1-1|TRBV30|.
TGTGCCTGGAGTTATAGGACACGCACTGAAGCTTTCTTT
CAWSYRTRTEAFF
>TRBD1|TRBJ1-1|TRBV10-3|.
TGTGCCATCAGAGAGACAGGGGGGTTTGAAGCTTTCTTT
CAIRETGGFEAFF
>.|TRBJ1-1|TRBV21-1|.
TGTGCTCGGACTGGAGCTTTCTTT
CARTGAFF
>.|TRBJ2-3|TRBV2|.
TGTGCCAGCAGTGAAATGTGGGGGGGCTCTGATACGCAGTATTTT
CASSEMWGGSDTQYF
>TRBD1|TRBJ2-7|TRBV2|.
TGTGCCACTACCTACAGGGGGCCCTACGAGCAGTACTTC
CATTYRGPYEQYF
>.|TRBJ2-5|TRBV18|once
TGTGCCAGCTCAGAAGGGGTTCGGGAGACCCAGTACTTC
CASSEGVRETQYF
>.|TRBJ1-1|TRBV11-3|.
TGTGCCAGCAGCCCGAGCGGGGACACTGAAGCTTTCTTT
CASSPSGDTEAFF
>TRBD1|TRBJ1-1|TRBV7-8|.
TGTGCCAGCAGCTTAGAGGGACAGCTGAACACTGAAGCTTTCTTT
CASSLEGQLNTEAFF
>TRBD1|TRBJ1-1|TRBV12-5|once
TGTGCTAGTGGTTTGACAGGGGCTCCGAACACTGAAGCTTTCTTT
CASGLTGAPNTEAFF
>.|TRBJ2-4|TRBV14|.
TGTGCCAGCAGCCTGTTGGGAGCAGGAACCGCCAAAAACATTCAGTACTTC
CASSLLGAGTAKNIQYF
>.|TRBJ1-5|TRBV7-9|.
TGTGCCAGCAGCTTTTTAGATAGCAATCAGCCCCAGCATTTT
CASSFLDSNQPQHF
>TRBD2|TRBJ2-1|TRBV3-1/TRBV3-2|.
TGTGCCAGCAGCCAAGAGGTCCTAGCGGACAATGAGCAGTTCTTC
CASSQEVLADNEQFF
>TRBD2|TRBJ2-3|TRBV4-1|few
TGCGCCACGAAACCCGAAGCGGGGAGAGATACGCAGTATTTT
CATKPEAGRDTQYF
>TRBD1|TRBJ1-2|TRBV30|.
TGTGCCTGGATGCTAGGGACAGGACAGGGCTACACCTTC
CAWMLGTGQGYTF
>.|TRBJ2-3|TRBV10-3|.
TGTGCCATCGCAGGCAGCACAGATACGCAGTATTTT
CAIAGSTDTQYF
>.|TRBJ2-2|TRBV5-1|.
TGCGCCAGCAGCTTGCAAGCAGCGGGTTTGAACACCGGGGAGCTGTTTTTT
CASSLQAAGLNTGELFF
>.|TRBJ2-2|TRBV2|few
TGTGCCAGCAGTGAGTTCGGCGGAGGGGCGAGGACCGGGGAGCTGTTTTTT
CASSEFGGGARTGELFF
>.|TRBJ2-7|TRBV6-5|.
TGTGCCACCCACCGAGTTGGCGAGCAGTACTTC
CATHRVGEQYF
>TRBD1|TRBJ1-5|TRBV9|.
TGTGCCAGCAGCCCCTCAGGGGGGCTGGGCAATCAGCCCCAGCATTTT
CASSPSGGLGNQPQHF
>TRBD1|TRBJ1-6|TRBV2|.
TGTGCCAGCAGGGGGACAGGCAGGAATTCACCCCTCCACTTT
CASRGTGRNSPLHF
>.|TRBJ2-7|TRBV27|.
TGTGCCAGCAGTTTGGGTCCGACTGGGGAGCAGTACTTC
CASSLGPTGEQYF
>TRBD1|TRBJ1-5|TRBV6-1|few
TGTGCCAGCAGTGAACAGGGGGCTCAGCCCCAGCATTTT
CASSEQGAQPQHF
>.|TRBJ2-1|TRBV19|.
TGTGCCAGTAGTATGCTTCGACACCGCCCGGTCAATGAGCAGTTCTTC
CASSMLRHRPVNEQFF
>TRBD2|TRBJ2-5|TRBV18|.
TGTGCCAGCTCACCATCGGGAGGGTGGGAGACCCAGTACTTC
CASSPSGGWETQYF
>.|TRBJ1-1|TRBV11-2|.
TGTGCCAGCAGCTTTTTCGGTGCTGAAGCTTTCTTT
CASSFFGAEAFF
>.|TRBJ1-6|TRBV7-8|.
TGTGCCAGCAGCTTACCCCGGGGGGCAGACCTCTCCCTCCACTTT
CASSLPRGADLSLHF
>TRBD1|TRBJ2-1|TRBV4-1|.
TGCGCCAGCAGCCAAGACGGGACAGGGCGCAATGAGCAGTTCTTC
CASSQDGTGRNEQFF
>TRBD2|TRBJ2-7|TRBV2|.
TGTGCCAGCATGGGGGGGACCCACTACGAGCAGTACTTC
CASMGGTHYEQYF
>TRBD1|TRBJ1-1|TRBV2|.
TGTGCCAGCAGGGACAGGCTGAACACTGAAGCTTTCTTT
CASRDRLNTEAFF
>.|TRBJ2-2|TRBV2|.
TGTGCCAGCTCCGAACCGTTGGGGCAGAGCGGGGAGCTGTTTTTT
CASSEPLGQSGELFF
>.|TRBJ2-3|TRBV9|.
TGTGCCAGCAGCGTGGAGGATAGCACAGATACGCAGTATTTT
CASSVEDSTDTQYF
>.|TRBJ1-3|TRBV7-9|once
TGTGCCAGCAGCCTCGCAGGCAGCTCTGGAAACACCATATATTTT
CASSLAGSSGNTIYF
>.|TRBJ1-2|TRBV6-5|.
TGTGCCAGCAGTTACTCGAGCACGGGCTATGGCTACACCTTC
CASSYSSTGYGYTF